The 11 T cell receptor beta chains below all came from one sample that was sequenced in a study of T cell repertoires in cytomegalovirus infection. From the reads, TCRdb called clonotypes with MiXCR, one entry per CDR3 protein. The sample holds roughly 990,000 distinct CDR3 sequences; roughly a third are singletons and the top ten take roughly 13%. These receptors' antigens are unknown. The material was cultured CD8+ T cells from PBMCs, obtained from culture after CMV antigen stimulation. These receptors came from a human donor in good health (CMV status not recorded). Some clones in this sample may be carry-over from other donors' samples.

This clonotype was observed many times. This chain's CDR3 is CASSDIWARGAPDTQYF. CDR3 DNA sequence: TGTGCCAGCAGTGATATCTGGGCAAGGGGGGCCCCAGATACGCAGTATTTT. This chain links TRBV2 with TRBJ2-3; the D call may be TRBD1 or TRBD2 (6 bases each). This CDR3 has 17 amino acids. CDR1 SNHLY and CDR2 FYNNEI come from the germline V gene. V lost 3 bases and J lost 4, with 20 bases in between.

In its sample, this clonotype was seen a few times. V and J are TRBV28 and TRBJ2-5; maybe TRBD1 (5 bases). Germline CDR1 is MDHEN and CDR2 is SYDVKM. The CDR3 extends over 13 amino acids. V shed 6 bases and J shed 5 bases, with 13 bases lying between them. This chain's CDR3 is CASSHQGWETQYF. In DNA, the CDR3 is TGTGCCAGCAGCCATCAGGGATGGGAGACCCAGTACTTC.

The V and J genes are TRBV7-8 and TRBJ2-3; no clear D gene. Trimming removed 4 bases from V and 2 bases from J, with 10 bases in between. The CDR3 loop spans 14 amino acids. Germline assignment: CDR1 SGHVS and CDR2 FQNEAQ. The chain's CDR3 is CASSSRKNTDTQYF. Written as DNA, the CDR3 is TGTGCCAGCAGCTCGCGGAAGAACACAGATACGCAGTATTTT.

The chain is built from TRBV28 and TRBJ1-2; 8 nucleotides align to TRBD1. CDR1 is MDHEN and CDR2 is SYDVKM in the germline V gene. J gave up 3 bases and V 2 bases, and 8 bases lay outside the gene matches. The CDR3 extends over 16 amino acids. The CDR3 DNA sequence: TGTGCCAGCAGTTTAATAGCAGGGGGCGCGGACTATGGCTACACCTTC. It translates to CASSLIAGGADYGYTF.

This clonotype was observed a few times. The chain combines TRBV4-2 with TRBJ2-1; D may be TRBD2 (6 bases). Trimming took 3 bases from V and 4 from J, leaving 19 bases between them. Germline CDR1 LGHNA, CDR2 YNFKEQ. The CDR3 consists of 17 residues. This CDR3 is CASSQTERVYRYNEQFF. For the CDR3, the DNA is TGTGCCAGCAGCCAGACGGAGCGGGTATATCGTTACAATGAGCAGTTCTTC.

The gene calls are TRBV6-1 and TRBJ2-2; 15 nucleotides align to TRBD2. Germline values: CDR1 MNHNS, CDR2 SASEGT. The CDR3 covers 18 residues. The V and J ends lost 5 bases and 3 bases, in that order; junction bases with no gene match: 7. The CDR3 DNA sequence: TGTGCCAGCAGTTCCGGACTAGCGGGGGGGAAGTACACCGGGGAGCTGTTTTTT. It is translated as CASSSGLAGGKYTGELFF.

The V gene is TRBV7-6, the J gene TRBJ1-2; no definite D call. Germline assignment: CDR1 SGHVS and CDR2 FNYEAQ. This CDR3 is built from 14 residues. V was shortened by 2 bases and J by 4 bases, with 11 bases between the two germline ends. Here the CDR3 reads CASSLPPPGYGYTF. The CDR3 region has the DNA TGTGCCAGCAGCTTACCCCCTCCTGGCTATGGCTACACCTTC.

The CDR3 here is CASSVAGGTNEQFF. In DNA form, the CDR3 reads TGTGCCAGCAGCGTAGCGGGGGGAACTAATGAGCAGTTCTTC. The chain has TRBV9 and TRBJ2-1, with 7 positions matching TRBD2. This CDR3 comprises 14 residues. Germline CDR1 reads SGDLS; CDR2 reads YYNGEE. The ends lost 0 bases at V and 7 bases at J; junction bases unmatched: 4. Complete variable domain (other parts from reference TRBV9 and TRBJ2-1): DSGVTQTPKHLITATGQRVTLRCSPRSGDLSVYWYQQSLDQGLQFLIQYYNGEERAKGNILERFSAQQFPDLHSELNLSSLELGDSALYFCASSVAGGTNEQFFGPGTRLTVL.

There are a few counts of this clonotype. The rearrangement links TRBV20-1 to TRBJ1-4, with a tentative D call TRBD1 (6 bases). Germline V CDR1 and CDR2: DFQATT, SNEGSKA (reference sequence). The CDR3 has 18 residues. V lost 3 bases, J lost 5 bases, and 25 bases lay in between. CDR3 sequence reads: CSARGGIPLDRDNEKLFF. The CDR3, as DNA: TGCAGTGCTAGGGGAGGGATCCCCCTGGACAGAGACAATGAAAAACTGTTTTTT.

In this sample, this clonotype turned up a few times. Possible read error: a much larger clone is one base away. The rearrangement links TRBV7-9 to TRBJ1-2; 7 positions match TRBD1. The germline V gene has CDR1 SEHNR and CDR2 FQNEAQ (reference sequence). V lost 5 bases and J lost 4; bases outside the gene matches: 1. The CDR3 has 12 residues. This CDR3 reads CASSGTVYGYTF. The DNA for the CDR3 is TGTGCCAGCAGCGGGACAGTCTATGGCTACACCTTC.

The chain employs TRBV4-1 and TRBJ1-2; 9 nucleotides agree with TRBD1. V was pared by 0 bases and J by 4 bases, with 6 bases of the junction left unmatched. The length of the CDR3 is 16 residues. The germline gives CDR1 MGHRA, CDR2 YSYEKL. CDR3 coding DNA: TGCGCCAGCAGCCAAGAGTGGCCGGGACAGGGCTATGGCTACACCTTC. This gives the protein CASSQEWPGQGYGYTF.